This TCR beta chain stems from a study of T cell changes during pregnancy in multiple sclerosis. The table came from immunoSEQ multiplex PCR; TCRdb's copy has only in-frame clones and leaves some out. The sample shows approximately 52,000 clones, approximately 92% of them seen only once. V lost 3 bases to trimming and J lost 4 bases, with 15 bases between them. The CDR3 covers 14 residues. CDR1 is GTSNPN and CDR2 is SVGIG in the germline V gene (reference sequence). The source was CD4+ T cells from peripheral blood mononuclear cells, collected in the third trimester of pregnancy. The receptor was isolated from a female donor with multiple sclerosis, enrolled in a pregnancy study. J is TRBJ1-1 and V is TRBV30; a weak D match, TRBD1 (6 bases). The CDR3 reads CAWRAQGLATEAFF. The CDR3 DNA sequence: TGTGCCTGGAGAGCACAGGGTCTCGCCACTGAAGCTTTCTTT.